These 20 T cell receptor beta chains came from one sample sequenced in a study of blood T cells in healthy people across ages. For the second PCR, which ran for about 7 to 12 cycles, a sample-barcoded 5' primer and a J-beta primer mix were used. TCRdb re-derived calls from the 5' RACE reads in MiXCR, one entry per CDR3 protein. The sample holds about 670,000 distinct CDR3 sequences, 45% to 60% seen once. Sequences were obtained from blood. The receptors were gathered from a woman aged 80 or over in good health.

This clonotype was counted a few times. This chain uses TRBV25-1 with TRBJ2-2; 10 positions agree with TRBD1. This CDR3 comprises 15 residues. Germline CDR1 MGHDK, CDR2 SYGVNS. V trimming: 6 bases; J trimming: 5 bases; junction bases outside the gene matches: 6. CDR3 sequence (DNA): TGTGCCAGCAGGTCAGACAGGGGGCAGACCGGGGAGCTGTTTTTT. Protein product: CASRSDRGQTGELFF.

The rearrangement uses TRBV15 and TRBJ2-7, with D perhaps TRBD1 (6 bases). Per the germline V gene, CDR1 is LNHNV and CDR2 is YYDKDF (reference sequence). The V end lost 2 bases, the J end lost 12 bases, and 17 bases lay between the germline ends. CDR3 length: 13 residues. The CDR3 here is CATSRSPQGPAYF. The CDR3 DNA reads as TGTGCCACCAGCAGATCACCACAGGGACCTGCGTACTTC.

On this clonotype: At one boundary the junction diverges from the germline segment, which might be a read error. The genes are TRBV29-1 and TRBJ1-2; no definite D call. CDR3 length equals 12 residues. Germline CDR1 reads SQVTM; CDR2 reads ANQGSEA. The CDR3, as DNA: TGCAGCGGCCCTTTCCTTAACTATTGCTACACCTTC. Protein sequence: CSGPFLNYCYTF.

In this sample, this clonotype turned up a few times. The chain employs TRBV9 and TRBJ2-2, with TRBD2 matching 11 bases. The CDR3 has 16 residues. V was pared by 3 bases and J by 5 bases, with 6 bases of the junction left unmatched. Looked up from germline, CDR1 is SGDLS and CDR2 is YYNGEE. The CDR3 sequence: CASSAGLAGMTGELFF. The CDR3 coding sequence is TGTGCCAGCAGCGCAGGACTAGCGGGTATGACCGGGGAGCTGTTTTTT.

This clonotype was seen ten or more times. V is TRBV15 and J is TRBJ2-1; 11 nucleotides match TRBD2. The CDR3 contains 19 residues. Trimming cost V 0 bases and J 4 bases; bases outside gene matches: 11. Germline CDR1 reads LNHNV; CDR2 reads YYDKDF (reference sequence). CDR3 bases: TGTGCCACCAGCAGAGATCCTCACCGACTAGCGGGAATTTACAATGAGCAGTTCTTC. Translation: CATSRDPHRLAGIYNEQFF.

This sequence joins TRBV2 and TRBJ1-6, with unresolved D. CDR1 and CDR2 (germline): SNHLY, FYNNEI. Trimming pared 7 bases from V and 5 bases from J, leaving 6 bases between. The CDR3 has 12 residues. The CDR3 protein is CASMRDNSPLHF. CDR3 sequence (DNA): TGTGCCAGCATGAGGGATAATTCACCCCTCCACTTT.

The chain carries TRBV12-5 and TRBJ2-5; 8 bases are a match to TRBD1. CDR3 length: 15 amino acids. CDR1 and CDR2 from the germline V gene are LGHNT and FRNRAP. J was trimmed by 11 bases and V by 6 bases; bases with no gene match: 17. For the CDR3, the DNA is TGTGCTAGTGGACCGGACAGGGCCCCCTACAATGAGCAGTACTTC. Protein product: CASGPDRAPYNEQYF.

The chain has TRBV12-3 or TRBV12-4 and TRBJ2-3, with D possibly matching TRBD2 (6 bases). Trimming took 6 bases from V and 1 from J, leaving 14 bases between them. The CDR3 runs to 15 residues. CDR3 residues: CASSSGGIGTDTQYF. CDR3 sequence (DNA): TGTGCCAGCAGCTCAGGAGGGATAGGCACAGATACGCAGTATTTT.

The CDR3 region has the DNA TGCGCCAGCAGCCCGCTGGACAGCAATGTTCAGCCCCAGCATTTT. Translation gives CASSPLDSNVQPQHF. The chain employs TRBV5-1 and TRBJ1-5, with a possible D match to TRBD1 (6 bases). Germline CDR1 is SGHRS and CDR2 is YFSETQ. This CDR3 is built from 15 residues. Trimming cost V 4 bases and J 6 bases, with 17 bases left between them.

The gene calls are TRBV27 and TRBJ2-1; 10 bases line up with TRBD1. Trimming removed 2 bases from V and 4 bases from J; junction bases left unmatched: 2. CDR3 size: 15 residues. Germline V CDR1 and CDR2: MNHEY, SMNVEV (reference sequence). CDR3 protein: CASSLRDRGYNEQFF. The CDR3 DNA reads TGTGCCAGCAGTTTAAGGGACAGGGGATACAATGAGCAGTTCTTC.

The rearrangement joins TRBV7-9 to TRBJ2-2; D may be TRBD2 (6 bases). Per germline, CDR1 SEHNR and CDR2 FQNEAQ (reference sequence). The CDR3 is made up of 17 amino acids. V was shortened by 4 bases and J by 4 bases, with 19 bases between the two germline ends. The CDR3 DNA reads as TGTGCCAGCAGCTCCGGTGACGAGCGGGTGAGCACCGGGGAGCTGTTTTTT. Its protein product is CASSSGDERVSTGELFF.

J is TRBJ2-1 and V is TRBV29-1, with a weak D call TRBD1 (6 bases). The V gene's germline CDR1 is SQVTM and CDR2 ANQGSEA. The CDR3 contains 15 residues. Trimming pared 6 bases from V and 4 bases from J, leaving 19 bases between. The CDR3 region is CSVTLVGTPYNEQFF. The CDR3 bases are TGCAGCGTAACTCTTGTCGGGACACCTTACAATGAGCAGTTCTTC.

In its sample, this clonotype was seen a few times. This sequence may be a read error, since a much larger clone differs from it by one base. V gene TRBV6-6 combines with J gene TRBJ1-1, with 7 nucleotides matching TRBD1. The V segment lost 5 bases and the J segment 1 base; nucleotides outside the gene matches: 4. The CDR3 is made up of 14 amino acids. CDR1 and CDR2 (germline): MNHNY, SVGAGI (reference sequence). This CDR3 is CASSTGTENTEAFF. CDR3 DNA sequence: TGTGCCAGCAGTACAGGGACAGAGAACACTGAAGCTTTCTTT.

The CDR3 DNA sequence: TGCGCCAGCAGCTCCCCGTTCGCGGGGCAAGACAATGAGCAGTACTTC. It is translated as CASSSPFAGQDNEQYF. The chain recombines TRBV4-1 with TRBJ2-1, with TRBD2 as a possible D gene (6 bases). The tail of the sequence fits TRBJ2-7 better, so the J call may be wrong. From germline, CDR1 is MGHRA and CDR2 YSYEKL. This CDR3 comprises 16 residues.

A note on this clonotype: One base away lies a much larger clone, so this may be a sequencing read error. This chain links TRBV5-1 with TRBJ1-5, with D maybe TRBD1 (5 bases). The CDR3 loop spans 15 amino acids. From germline, CDR1 is SGHRS and CDR2 YFSETQ. Here the CDR3 DNA reads TGCACCAGCAGCTTGGAAGGGGTCAGCAATCAGCCCCAGCATTTT. This encodes CTSSLEGVSNQPQHF.

This clonotype was seen repeatedly, ten times or more. The rearrangement links TRBV12-3 or TRBV12-4 to TRBJ2-1, with TRBD1 matching 9 bases. The CDR3 runs to 16 residues. J lost 4 bases, V lost 6 bases, and 10 bases had no gene match. The DNA of the CDR3 is TGTGCCAGCAGAACCTACAGGGGGCGCCTTTACAATGAGCAGTTCTTC. Amino acid sequence: CASRTYRGRLYNEQFF.

The chain is built from TRBV29-1 and TRBJ1-4; 7 nucleotides agree with TRBD1. Per germline, CDR1 SQVTM and CDR2 ANQGSEA. J gave up 8 bases and V 7 bases, and 7 bases lay outside the gene matches. The CDR3 loop spans 12 amino acids. Written as DNA, the CDR3 is TGCAGCGGGGGGGACAGTACCGAAAAACTGTTTTTT. It is translated as CSGGDSTEKLFF.

For this clonotype: At one end the junction does not follow the germline gene, possibly because of a read error. This rearrangement joins TRBV7-3 to TRBJ1-2; possibly TRBD1 for D (6 bases). This CDR3 is 14 amino acids long. The V gene's germline CDR1 is SGHTA and CDR2 FQGTGA. CDR3: CASSITRGDYGYTF. CDR3 nucleotides: TGTGCCAGCAGCATAACCAGGGGTGACTATGGCTACACCTTC.

This clonotype has a count of ten or more. The rearrangement links TRBV24-1 to TRBJ2-1; 7 bases are shared with TRBD1. J lost 7 bases, V lost 1 base, and 6 bases had no gene match. The germline V gene encodes CDR1 KGHDR and CDR2 SFDVKD. This CDR3 region has 15 residues. CDR3 in amino acids: CATSDLGTAINEQFF. The CDR3 nucleotides are TGTGCCACCAGTGATTTAGGGACAGCTATTAATGAGCAGTTCTTC.

This chain connects TRBV9 to TRBJ2-4, with D possibly matching TRBD2 (6 bases). Trimming removed 2 bases from V and 13 bases from J, with 22 bases in between. CDR1 SGDLS and CDR2 YYNGEE come from the germline V gene. The CDR3 sequence is 15 residues long. The CDR3 DNA is TGTGCCAGCAGCGTCACTAGCAGCCCCCTCATGGAGCAGTACTTC. Protein sequence: CASSVTSSPLMEQYF.